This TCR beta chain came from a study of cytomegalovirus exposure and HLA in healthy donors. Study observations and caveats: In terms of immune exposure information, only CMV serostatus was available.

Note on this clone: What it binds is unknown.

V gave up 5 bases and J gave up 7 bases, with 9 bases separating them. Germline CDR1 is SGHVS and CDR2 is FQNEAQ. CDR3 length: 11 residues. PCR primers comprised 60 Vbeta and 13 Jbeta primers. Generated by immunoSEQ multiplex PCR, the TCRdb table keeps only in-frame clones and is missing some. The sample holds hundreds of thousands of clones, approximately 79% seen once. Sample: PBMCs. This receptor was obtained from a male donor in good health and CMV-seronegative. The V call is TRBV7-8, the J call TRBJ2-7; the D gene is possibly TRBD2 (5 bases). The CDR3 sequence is CASSQDWEQYF. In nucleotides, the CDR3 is TGTGCCAGCAGCCAGGACTGGGAGCAGTACTTC.